This TCR beta chain was captured by sequencing in a study of blood T cell repertoires in COVID-19 (dated by TCRdb to the early 2020s). Study-wide context: Collaborator samples came from the United States, Italy and Spain and covered acute and convalescent phases of COVID-19. The prospective study material was composed of cDNA or gDNA derived from T cells, B-cell-depleted T cells, or PBMCs. Subjects who had been exposed to COVID-19, were actively infected with it, or had recovered from it provided the deeply sampled blood TCRbeta repertoires that made up the dataset. The repertoires were released in a freely available public database meant as a resource for research on the immune response to SARS-CoV-2. Samples came from the ongoing ImmuneRACE study (first 160 participants) plus 1,254 subjects from 6 global collaborators. Nearly every sample came with metadata listing a de-identified subject ID, COVID-19 status, age in years and sex. Where available, HLA class I and class II types were taken from metadata supplied by the sample provider and were not determined by assay-based typing. Beyond this particular receptor, the publication reports: Clinical and demographic metadata were provided uncurated, with the amount varying by source and participant.

Regarding this clone: Its specific antigen is unknown. No much larger clone is present one base from it, and per-base qualities are unavailable.

Looking up the germline V gene yields CDR1 SNHLY and CDR2 FYNNEI. The CDR3 runs 14 residues from the cysteine to the phenylalanine. The CDR3 DNA has 42 bases and is translated from base 1. V is clipped by 5 bases and J by 5 bases, and the sequence between their germline boundaries is 12 bases long. Participants in the prospective study were enrolled through a virtual design, were aged about 18 to 100 years, and lived in under 25 United States geographic areas. Cohort assignment in the prospective study relied on participant-reported clinical history from a screening survey and a study questionnaire. Recovered participants in ImmuneRACE Cohort 3 were defined as having two consecutive negative NP/OP PCR tests, clearance from a healthcare professional, or resolution of symptoms. In the prospective study, whole blood, serum and a nasopharyngeal or oropharyngeal swab were collected from each participant by mobile phlebotomists. Prospective study participants could optionally give additional blood draws and questionnaires over an approximately two-month period. Blood samples from the prospective study were shipped frozen or at room temperature prior to DNA extraction.

TCRbeta CDR3 regions were amplified from genomic DNA by means of the immunoSEQ Assay, a bias-controlled multiplex PCR. Concerning the study's data processing: Within the assay, amplification of reference gene primers was used to estimate how many nucleated cells each sample contained. Sequence reads were collapsed and filtered to measure the absolute abundance of every unique TCRbeta CDR3 rearrangement. Productive Simpson clonality was computed per sample as the square root of Simpson's diversity index over productive rearrangements. TCRdb carries this immuneACCESS record with in-frame sequences only. Its versions omit some clonotypes, under half of them owing to an unresolved V gene in the studies checked, with the rest unexplained. V, J and clone size are taken as reported in that table, and D and trimming were inferred from the DNA itself. This sample has some 300,000 clones in its table, and roughly 86% of those were observed once. Of the sample, 1% falls within the top ten clones.

The sequence links TRBV2 to TRBJ2-2, with a tentative D gene TRBD1 over 5 matching bases. This TCR came from a woman aged 25 to 39 who had recovered from COVID-19. The material sequenced was PBMCs or T cells enriched from blood (not recorded which). The CDR3 region has the sequence CASSLYKGTGELFF. The sequenced DNA: TGTGCCAGCAGTCTTTACAAGGGGACCGGGGAGCTGTTTTTT. The full variable domain, with segments outside the CDR3 supplied by the reference TRBV2 and TRBJ2-2 proteins, appears as EPEVTQTPSHQVTQMGQEVILRCVPISNHLYFYWYRQILGQKVEFLVSFYNNEISEKSEIFDDQFSVERPDGSNFTLKIRSTKLEDSAMYFCASSLYKGTGELFFGEGSRLTVL.